This T cell receptor (beta chain) stems from a study of blood T cell repertoires in COVID-19. Whole-study context: Sources were T cells, B-cell-depleted T cells, or PBMCs; the material itself was cDNA or gDNA.

Measured with immunoSEQ multiplex PCR; TCRdb has only the in-frame clones, and not every one. The sample shows roughly 340,000 clones, about 89% of them seen only once. During active infection, Seattle patients enrolled and were then monitored through disease. Trimming took off 7 bases at V and 5 bases at J, with 5 bases between the two ends. From germline, CDR1 is LNHDA and CDR2 SQIVND (reference sequence). The CDR3 runs 10 residues. Sample: peripheral blood. This clonotype originated in a woman aged 25 to 45 with COVID-19, enrolled during active disease. The chain joins TRBV19 to TRBJ2-5; D gene unclear. In DNA form, the CDR3 reads TGTGCCAGTACCTTTGAGACCCAGTACTTC. As protein: CASTFETQYF.